This T cell receptor (beta chain) was captured by sequencing in a study of radiation and T cells in renal cell carcinoma. Comments on this clone: The antigen is unknown.

Broader study findings: Without pretreatment biopsies, baseline tumor clonotype presence was undetermined.

Time point specified: baseline pretreatment blood. This sample's treatment: 15 Gy SBRT to primary tumor, nephrectomy 4 weeks later. Libraries were prepared by immunoSEQ multiplex PCR; TCRdb keeps only in-frame clonotypes and omits some of them. Of about 130,000 clones listed, roughly 80% were seen once; the top ten hold approximately 3%. The clonotype was recovered from a woman aged 55-69 years with renal cell carcinoma. Sequencing was performed on blood, taken from a patient whose treatment included radiotherapy and nephrectomy.

CDR3 DNA: TGTGCCAGCTCACCAACAGAATTTCACGAGCAGTACTTC. Amino acids: CASSPTEFHEQYF. The chain joins TRBV18 to TRBJ2-7; D unclear. The CDR3 is 13 amino acids. CDR1 and CDR2 from the germline V gene are KGHSH and LQKENI. Trimming removed 2 bases at V and 5 bases at J, with 10 bases between.